This entry lists 23 T cell receptor beta chains sequenced from one sample in a study of identical twins. TCRdb reprocessed the 5' RACE reads with MiXCR, giving one entry per CDR3 protein. The sample has 1.5 million to 2 million distinct CDR3 sequences, less than 40% seen once. Sequenced: cord blood. The source of these receptors is a newborn girl in good health.

J is TRBJ2-5 and V is TRBV11-1; 9 bases align to TRBD2. The DNA end lines up better with TRBJ2-7; the J call may be wrong. Germline V gene sequence: CDR1 SGHAT, CDR2 FQDESV (reference sequence). The CDR3 is 17 residues long. CDR3 coding DNA: TGTGCCAGCAGCTTAGCGCGGCTAGCGGGACTTCCCTACGAGCAGTACTTC. This sequence encodes CASSLARLAGLPYEQYF.

The chain joins TRBV14 to TRBJ2-2; D uncertain. The CDR3 covers 16 residues. Germline CDR1 SGHDN, CDR2 FVKESK. Trimming took off 3 bases at V and 5 bases at J, with 16 bases between the two ends. DNA of the CDR3: TGTGCCAGCAGCCAGGACCGATGGGGTGAGACCGGGGAGCTGTTTTTT. Translation: CASSQDRWGETGELFF.

This clonotype has ten or more counts. CDR3 protein: CSVESRDGANYGYTF. DNA of the CDR3: TGCAGCGTTGAGTCCCGGGACGGAGCTAACTATGGCTACACCTTC. The chain links TRBV29-1 to TRBJ1-2, with D perhaps TRBD1 (5 bases). The CDR3 has 15 residues. Deletions cut 3 bases from V and 0 bases from J, with 14 bases between. Germline CDR1 is SQVTM and CDR2 is ANQGSEA.

This clonotype has a handful of counts. V and J are TRBV18 and TRBJ1-1; possible D gene TRBD1, 5 bases. The CDR3 runs 15 residues. The ends were cut back, 6 bases at V and 5 bases at J, with 19 bases in the middle. Germline V lookup: CDR1 KGHSH, CDR2 LQKENI. This CDR3 reads CASSPLSRAETEAFF. As DNA, the CDR3 is TGTGCCAGCTCCCCGTTGTCCAGGGCGGAGACTGAAGCTTTCTTT.

Here the CDR3 reads CSVAGTSGRDADTQYF. CDR3 DNA sequence: TGCAGCGTTGCCGGGACTAGCGGGAGGGACGCAGATACGCAGTATTTT. The genes are TRBV29-1 and TRBJ2-3; 16 positions agree with TRBD2. This CDR3 region has 16 residues. The V and J ends lost 4 bases and 4 bases, in that order; junction bases with no gene match: 5. CDR1 SQVTM and CDR2 ANQGSEA come from the germline V gene.

CDR3 sequence reads: CASSADPSAYEQYF. CDR3 coding DNA: TGTGCCAGCAGTGCGGACCCATCTGCCTACGAGCAGTACTTC. This chain links TRBV6-1 with TRBJ2-4; D remains ambiguous. The DNA end is a closer match to TRBJ2-7, so the J assignment may be wrong. CDR1 and CDR2 from the germline V gene are MNHNS and SASEGT. This CDR3 spans 14 amino acids.

In this sample, this clonotype turned up many times. V is TRBV5-1 and J is TRBJ1-2, with TRBD1 matching over 7 bases. CDR1 and CDR2 (germline): SGHRS, YFSETQ. CDR3 length: 14 residues. The J segment lost 0 bases and the V segment lost 4 bases, leaving 3 bases of the junction unmatched. The CDR3 spells CASSGTVTNYGYTF. In DNA form, the CDR3 reads TGCGCCAGCAGCGGGACAGTTACTAACTATGGCTACACCTTC.

CDR3 DNA: TGTGCCAGCAGCTTGACCGGGAAAGGCTACGAGCAGTACTTC. The encoded protein is CASSLTGKGYEQYF. This sequence joins TRBV7-2 and TRBJ2-7; a weak D match, TRBD2 (5 bases). The CDR3 loop spans 14 amino acids. Trimming left V 3 bases short and J 3 bases short, with 12 bases between. Germline V gives CDR1 SGHTA, CDR2 FQGNSA.

This chain joins TRBV27 and TRBJ2-3, with D perhaps TRBD1 (5 bases). V gave up 6 bases and J gave up 2 bases, with 15 bases separating them. Germline lookup yields CDR1 MNHEY and CDR2 SMNVEV (reference sequence). The CDR3 is made up of 15 amino acids. This chain's CDR3 is CASRTDRDHTDTQYF. The CDR3, as DNA: TGTGCCAGCAGGACTGACAGAGACCACACAGATACGCAGTATTTT.

This clonotype was seen more than once but under ten times. The chain has TRBV20-1 and TRBJ1-5, with 7 positions matching TRBD1. V trimming: 5 bases; J trimming: 4 bases; junction bases outside the gene matches: 8. The germline CDR1 and CDR2 sequences are DFQATT and SNEGSKA (reference sequence). The CDR3 extends over 14 amino acids. CDR3 residues: CSAPSRTGNQPQHF. The CDR3 DNA follows: TGCAGTGCTCCTTCTAGGACAGGTAATCAGCCCCAGCATTTT.

The chain is built from TRBV30 and TRBJ1-5; D is undetermined. Germline loops: CDR1 GTSNPN, CDR2 SVGIG (reference sequence). The length of the CDR3 is 12 residues. V was pared by 3 bases and J by 1 base, with 4 bases between. The CDR3 loop reads CAWSGSNQPQHF. DNA for the CDR3: TGTGCCTGGAGCGGCAGCAATCAGCCCCAGCATTTT.

This clonotype has more than one count but fewer than ten. The chain carries TRBV9 and TRBJ1-1; D ambiguous. Germline CDR1 and CDR2: SGDLS and YYNGEE. The CDR3 is 15 amino acids. Deletions cut 4 bases from V and 5 bases from J, with 18 bases between. CDR3 loop: CASSPRLQPLTEAFF. CDR3 DNA: TGTGCCAGCAGCCCGAGACTTCAGCCTCTGACTGAAGCTTTCTTT.

The chain has TRBV4-2 and TRBJ1-2; D perhaps matches TRBD1 (5 bases). The germline V and J ends were trimmed by 5 bases and 7 bases, with 20 bases remaining between them. Germline CDR1 LGHNA, CDR2 YNFKEQ. The CDR3 is 15 residues long. CDR3 DNA: TGTGCCAGCAGCTCCTCTATCAGGGAGGGAGGTGGCTACACCTTC. It translates to CASSSSIREGGGYTF.

This clonotype was seen a handful of times. CDR3 DNA sequence: TGTGCCGGTCGACTAGCCGTCAGGGAGCAGTTCTTC. Protein product: CAGRLAVREQFF. This chain links TRBV2 with TRBJ2-1; TRBD2 aligns across 7 bases. Looked up from germline, CDR1 is SNHLY and CDR2 is FYNNEI. Unmatched junction bases numbered 11, after V lost 11 bases and J lost 10 bases. This CDR3 has 12 amino acids.

This clonotype was seen only a few times. CDR3 bases: TGTGCCAGCACCCCCAAGGGACTAGCGGGGGGGTGGACAGATACGCAGTATTTT. Its protein product is CASTPKGLAGGWTDTQYF. The chain uses TRBV4-2 and TRBJ2-3; 16 nucleotides line up with TRBD2. Germline-derived CDR1 and CDR2 are LGHNA and YNFKEQ. The CDR3 runs to 18 residues. Unmatched junction bases numbered 10, after V lost 7 bases and J lost 3 bases.

The genes are TRBV5-1 and TRBJ2-1, with 9 bases identical to TRBD2. The J call may not be correct, given that the DNA end is closer to TRBJ2-7. The CDR3 loop spans 15 amino acids. CDR1 and CDR2 (germline): SGHRS, YFSETQ. The CDR3: CASSLVAGGFNEQYF. The CDR3 nucleotides read TGCGCCAGCAGCTTGGTCGCGGGGGGGTTCAATGAGCAGTACTTC.

V usage is TRBV9 and J usage is TRBJ2-1; 11 bases align to TRBD2. J was trimmed by 8 bases and V by 0 bases; bases with no gene match: 4. This CDR3 spans 15 amino acids. Germline-derived CDR1 and CDR2 are SGDLS and YYNGEE. Here the CDR3 reads CASSVDTSGGYEQFF. DNA of the CDR3: TGTGCCAGCAGCGTAGACACTAGCGGGGGCTATGAGCAGTTCTTC.

This clonotype appeared a few times. The chain has TRBV6-1 and TRBJ2-5, with TRBD1 matching 9 bases. The better agreement between TRBJ2-7 and the DNA end casts doubt on the J call. Germline CDR1 MNHNS, CDR2 SASEGT. The CDR3 is made up of 19 amino acids. The CDR3 sequence is CASSEYGDRDYVGLDEQYF. Written as DNA, the CDR3 is TGTGCCAGCAGTGAATACGGGGACAGGGACTACGTGGGTTTGGACGAGCAGTACTTC.

Only a few counts were recorded for this clonotype. V and J are TRBV28 and TRBJ2-1; the D gene could be TRBD1 or TRBD2 (5 bases each). Judging by the DNA end, TRBJ2-7 fits better; the J call may be wrong. CDR1 and CDR2 from the germline V gene are MDHEN and SYDVKM. The CDR3 contains 15 residues. The CDR3 loop reads CASTLTGPSYNEQYF. CDR3 nucleotides: TGTGCCAGCACCTTAACGGGGCCCTCCTACAATGAGCAGTACTTC.

This clonotype has a handful of counts. V usage is TRBV24-1 and J usage is TRBJ2-4, with 10 bases identical to TRBD1. The CDR3 covers 16 residues. The germline gives CDR1 KGHDR, CDR2 SFDVKD. Trimming removed 4 bases from V and 3 bases from J; junction bases left unmatched: 5. CDR3 residues: CATSDRDRGGKNIQYF. CDR3 bases: TGTGCCACCAGTGACCGGGACAGGGGTGGCAAAAACATTCAGTACTTC.

This clonotype was detected only a few times. This chain links TRBV3-1 with TRBJ2-7, with 7 bases matching TRBD2. This CDR3 spans 16 amino acids. V dropped 4 bases and J dropped 2; count of bases not matched to a gene: 11. Per germline, CDR1 LGHDT and CDR2 YNNKEL (reference sequence). The chain's CDR3 is CASSLGGGRGTYEQYF. The CDR3 region has the DNA TGTGCCAGCAGCCTCGGTGGCGGGAGAGGGACCTACGAGCAGTACTTC.

The sample holds a few counts of this clonotype. This chain uses TRBV7-2 with TRBJ1-5; a possible D gene is TRBD1 (6 bases). Germline lookup yields CDR1 SGHTA and CDR2 FQGNSA. V lost 7 bases, J lost 0 bases, and 7 bases lay in between. The CDR3 covers 13 residues. CDR3 sequence reads: CASTGDSNQPQHF. The CDR3 region has the DNA TGTGCCAGCACAGGGGATAGCAATCAGCCCCAGCATTTT. The full variable domain, with the rest looked up from reference TRBV7-2 and TRBJ1-5, is GAGVSQSPSNKVTEKGKDVELRCDPISGHTALYWYRQSLGQGLEFLIYFQGNSAPDKSGLPSDRFSAERTGGSVSTLTIQRTQQEDSAVYLCASTGDSNQPQHFGDGTRLSIL.

The chain carries TRBV2 and TRBJ2-1; 13 bases are a match to TRBD2. V trimming: 8 bases; J trimming: 8 bases; junction bases outside the gene matches: 9. Germline CDR1 SNHLY, CDR2 FYNNEI. CDR3 length: 15 amino acids. The CDR3 spells CASPSRLAGGYEQFF. CDR3 DNA: TGTGCCAGCCCTAGCCGACTAGCGGGGGGATATGAGCAGTTCTTC.